This T cell receptor (beta chain) came from a study of blood T cell repertoires in COVID-19. At the level of the study: Acute and convalescent COVID-19 samples came from the United States, Italy and Spain. The analysed material was cDNA or gDNA that came from T cells, B-cell-depleted T cells, or PBMCs.

Sequencing was performed with immunoSEQ multiplex PCR; in TCRdb, only in-frame clones are kept and a portion is missing. The sample records approximately 230,000 clones, 87% being singletons. Germline trimming cut 2 bases from V and 6 bases from J; bases unmatched to any gene: 5. This CDR3 comprises 15 residues. Germline lookup yields CDR1 SGDLS and CDR2 YYNGEE. Sequenced material: peripheral blood. This chain links TRBV9 with TRBJ2-1; 10 nucleotides agree with TRBD2. This receptor was obtained from a man aged 18 to 29 with active or convalescent COVID-19. The DNA of the CDR3 is TGTGCCAGCAGCGTGAGCGGGAGGGGGCCCAATGAGCAGTTCTTC. Translated: CASSVSGRGPNEQFF.